This T cell receptor beta chain was observed in a study of blood T cell repertoires in COVID-19. On the study more broadly: Samples taken during acute and convalescent COVID-19 were collected in the United States, Italy and Spain. PBMCs, B-cell-depleted T cells, or T cells provided the cDNA or gDNA that made up the material.

In germline, CDR1 is SGHDT, CDR2 YYEEEE. The trim removed 4 bases at V and 6 bases at J, leaving 13 bases unmatched. This CDR3 contains 16 residues. Generated by immunoSEQ multiplex PCR, the TCRdb table keeps only in-frame clones and is missing some. The sample records more than 120,000 clones, around 88% being singletons. This chain joins TRBV5-6 and TRBJ2-3, with 8 bases aligning to TRBD1. This receptor was identified in a human donor in a cohort sampled during active COVID-19. Sequencing was carried out using peripheral blood. This CDR3 reads CASSPLGAQGADTQYF. The CDR3 region has the DNA TGTGCCAGCAGCCCCCTGGGGGCGCAGGGGGCGGATACGCAGTATTTT.